Listed here are 23 T cell receptor beta chains from one sample, sequenced in a study of radiation and T cells in renal cell carcinoma. The treatment: 15 Gy SBRT to primary tumor, nephrectomy 4 weeks later. The table came from immunoSEQ multiplex PCR; TCRdb's copy has only in-frame clones and leaves some out. This table has 4,500 or so clones, roughly 60% appearing once. The sample consisted of tumor tissue, taken from a patient whose treatment included radiotherapy and nephrectomy. The receptors were gathered from a woman aged 60-75 years with renal cell carcinoma.

The chain employs TRBV6-5 and TRBJ2-3, with D tentatively TRBD2 (6 bases). Germline CDR1 is MNHEY and CDR2 is SVGAGI. The length of the CDR3 is 13 residues. Trimming left V 5 bases short and J 11 bases short, with 17 bases between. CDR3 nucleotides: TGTGCCAGCAGTGACAGTGGGGGGTTAGAGCAGTATTTT. Translated: CASSDSGGLEQYF.

V gene TRBV19 combines with J gene TRBJ1-1; the D gene is possibly TRBD1 (6 bases). Per germline, CDR1 LNHDA and CDR2 SQIVND (reference sequence). V dropped 3 bases and J dropped 4 bases, with 9 bases sitting between them. The CDR3 length is 13 residues. The CDR3 reads CASSIQGSTEAFF. The CDR3 DNA sequence: TGTGCCAGTAGTATTCAGGGGAGCACTGAAGCTTTCTTT.

CDR3 coding DNA: TGTGCCAGCAGTTTTAGGTGGGACGAGCAGTACTTC. It specifies CASSFRWDEQYF. This chain uses TRBV2 with TRBJ2-7, with D uncertain. The CDR3 has 12 amino acids. Trimming pared 5 bases from V and 5 bases from J, leaving 10 bases between. From germline, CDR1 is SNHLY and CDR2 FYNNEI. The entire variable domain, with the rest obtained from reference TRBV2 and TRBJ2-7, is as follows: EPEVTQTPSHQVTQMGQEVILRCVPISNHLYFYWYRQILGQKVEFLVSFYNNEISEKSEIFDDQFSVERPDGSNFTLKIRSTKLEDSAMYFCASSFRWDEQYFGPGTRLTVT.

V and J are TRBV6-5 and TRBJ2-1; the D is unclear. This CDR3 comprises 12 residues. The germline V and J ends were trimmed by 5 bases and 5 bases, with 7 bases remaining between them. CDR1 is MNHEY, CDR2 SVGAGI, per germline. The DNA for the CDR3 is TGTGCCAGCAGTCGGCCCAACAATGAGCAGTTCTTC. This codes for CASSRPNNEQFF.

By share, this clone ranks as medium-sized. The V and J genes are TRBV18 and TRBJ1-3; D is uncertain. The V gene lost 4 bases and the J gene lost 0 bases, with 4 bases spanning the gap. The germline V gene has CDR1 KGHSH and CDR2 LQKENI. This CDR3 is 13 amino acids long. CDR3 sequence: CASSLLSGNTIYF. DNA of the CDR3: TGTGCCAGCTCACTTCTCTCTGGAAACACCATATATTTT.

CDR3 in DNA: TGCAGCGTTGCGGACAGCCTGGAGCCCCAGCATTTT. The encoded protein is CSVADSLEPQHF. The V gene is TRBV29-1, the J gene TRBJ1-5, with a possible D match to TRBD1 (6 bases). CDR1 and CDR2 (germline): SQVTM, ANQGSEA. This CDR3 is built from 12 residues. The V and J ends lost 4 bases and 8 bases respectively, with 12 bases between them.

V and J are TRBV7-9 and TRBJ2-3; either TRBD1 or TRBD2 may fit D (7 bases each). V lost 5 bases, J lost 2 bases, and 14 bases lay in between. Per the germline V gene, CDR1 is SEHNR and CDR2 is FQNEAQ (reference sequence). The CDR3 consists of 15 residues. CDR3 bases: TGTGCCAGCAGCCCCAGGGGGGGGGCCACAGATACGCAGTATTTT. It specifies CASSPRGGATDTQYF.

This chain uses TRBV4-3 with TRBJ2-3, with 12 bases aligning to TRBD2. The germline V gene has CDR1 LGHNA and CDR2 YSLEER. The CDR3 has 16 amino acids. The ends lost 3 bases at V and 3 bases at J; junction bases unmatched: 4. CDR3 protein: CASSQTSGGPTDTQYF. The CDR3 DNA reads TGCGCCAGCAGCCAGACTAGCGGGGGCCCTACAGATACGCAGTATTTT.

This clone showed up just a few times. The rearrangement uses TRBV6-1 and TRBJ2-7; 7 bases are shared with TRBD1. There are 14 residues in the CDR3. Germline CDR1 and CDR2: MNHNS and SASEGT. V was pared by 2 bases and J by 7 bases, with 8 bases of the junction left unmatched. The CDR3 region is CASSEYEGAGEQYF. The CDR3 DNA sequence: TGTGCCAGCAGTGAATACGAGGGGGCAGGTGAGCAGTACTTC.

The chain employs TRBV2 and TRBJ1-2, with 7 bases matching TRBD1. With 0 bases clipped from V and 5 bases from J, the junction kept 12 bases outside the gene matches. Germline CDR1 and CDR2: SNHLY and FYNNEI. The CDR3 contains 17 residues. The CDR3 spells CASSEALHVGQIYGYTF. The CDR3 bases are TGTGCCAGCAGTGAAGCGCTTCATGTGGGACAGATTTATGGCTACACCTTC.

This clone occurred a few times. The chain has TRBV10-2 and TRBJ2-7; 8 nucleotides align to TRBD2. Germline loops: CDR1 WSHSY, CDR2 SAAADI. The CDR3 is 15 amino acids. V dropped 5 bases and J dropped 1; count of bases not matched to a gene: 7. The CDR3 sequence is CASSPGGAGSYEQYF. CDR3 nucleotide sequence: TGCGCCAGCAGTCCCGGGGGGGCCGGATCCTACGAGCAGTACTTC.

The V and J genes are TRBV9 and TRBJ1-1; tentative D call: TRBD1 (5 bases). This CDR3 has 15 amino acids. Trimming left V 3 bases short and J 5 bases short, with 17 bases between. Germline CDR1 SGDLS, CDR2 YYNGEE. DNA for the CDR3: TGTGCCAGCAGCGGATCCGACAGCGGGGGAACTGAAGCTTTCTTT. Protein sequence: CASSGSDSGGTEAFF.

V usage is TRBV19 and J usage is TRBJ2-3; 8 nucleotides align to TRBD1. The CDR3 sequence is 15 residues long. From germline, CDR1 is LNHDA and CDR2 SQIVND (reference sequence). After removal of 11 bases from V and 2 bases from J, the junction contained 12 bases not matched to a gene. The CDR3 region is CASEAGQGYTDTQYF. CDR3 in DNA: TGTGCCTCCGAGGCTGGACAGGGATACACAGATACGCAGTATTTT.

This clone was observed a handful of times. V is TRBV6-5 and J is TRBJ1-2; possible D gene TRBD1, 5 bases. This CDR3 spans 12 amino acids. The ends were cut back, 2 bases at V and 4 bases at J, with 5 bases in the middle. Looked up from germline, CDR1 is MNHEY and CDR2 is SVGAGI. The CDR3 sequence is CASSYRGYGYTF. CDR3 nucleotides: TGTGCCAGCAGTTACAGGGGCTATGGCTACACCTTC.

This chain uses TRBV7-2 with TRBJ2-1; TRBD2 matches at 10 bases. V lost 0 bases, J lost 2 bases, and 4 bases stayed unmatched. Germline CDR1 reads SGHTA; CDR2 reads FQGNSA. This CDR3 has 17 residues. In DNA, the CDR3 is TGTGCCAGCAGCTTAGCTGGTAGCGGGGGGCCCTACAATGAGCAGTTCTTC. The encoded protein is CASSLAGSGGPYNEQFF.

V is TRBV30 and J is TRBJ1-1; 9 bases are a match to TRBD1. The V and J ends lost 5 bases and 6 bases, in that order; junction bases with no gene match: 10. CDR1 and CDR2 (germline): GTSNPN, SVGIG (reference sequence). The CDR3 length is 14 residues. The CDR3 nucleotides are TGTGCCTGGCGGACAGGGGCCTCCTGGGCTGAAGCTTTCTTT. It specifies CAWRTGASWAEAFF.

The rearrangement links TRBV5-1 to TRBJ2-3; 13 positions match TRBD2. Germline trimming cut 0 bases from V and 3 bases from J; bases unmatched to any gene: 1. Germline assignment: CDR1 SGHRS and CDR2 YFSETQ. CDR3 length equals 16 residues. The DNA for the CDR3 is TGCGCCAGCAGCTTGGGACTAGCGGGAGGAACAGATACGCAGTATTTT. This encodes CASSLGLAGGTDTQYF.

The chain couples TRBV28 to TRBJ1-5; D call uncertain. This CDR3 has 13 amino acids. The V gene's germline CDR1 is MDHEN and CDR2 SYDVKM. V was trimmed by 3 bases and J by 10 bases, leaving 13 bases between them. CDR3: CASSLRALDPQHF. The CDR3 DNA sequence: TGTGCCAGCAGTTTGCGGGCCCTGGATCCCCAGCATTTT.

The chain uses TRBV4-3 and TRBJ1-1; weak D call: TRBD1 (5 bases). Germline lookup yields CDR1 LGHNA and CDR2 YSLEER. Deletions cut 1 base from V and 9 bases from J, with 15 bases between. This CDR3 contains 14 residues. In DNA, the CDR3 is TGCGCCAGCAGCCAAGGACAGTCGACCCCCCAAGCTTTCTTT. Translating gives CASSQGQSTPQAFF.

The genes are TRBV4-3 and TRBJ2-1; D possibly corresponds to TRBD2 (6 bases). V dropped 4 bases and J dropped 7 bases, with 17 bases sitting between them. The CDR3 is made up of 15 amino acids. Germline CDR1 LGHNA, CDR2 YSLEER. CDR3 amino acids: CASSPNGGTQNEQFF. The DNA of the CDR3 is TGCGCCAGCAGCCCTAACGGGGGTACCCAGAATGAGCAGTTCTTC.

This clone was counted a few times. The chain is built from TRBV5-1 and TRBJ2-7; no clear D gene. V lost 3 bases and J 2 bases, leaving 18 bases between the germline ends. The CDR3 runs to 16 residues. Germline V gene lookup returns CDR1 SGHRS and CDR2 YFSETQ. CDR3 DNA sequence: TGCGCCAGCAGCTCCATGTCCTATTCATCCGCCTACGAGCAGTACTTC. The encoded protein is CASSSMSYSSAYEQYF.

CDR3 protein: CASSLAGDYEQYF. The CDR3, as DNA: TGTGCCAGCAGCTTAGCGGGGGACTACGAGCAGTACTTC. J is TRBJ2-7 and V is TRBV7-9; D is tentatively TRBD1 or TRBD2 (5 bases each). The germline V gene has CDR1 SEHNR and CDR2 FQNEAQ (reference sequence). V lost 0 bases and J lost 3, with 6 bases in between. This CDR3 region has 13 residues.

The chain carries TRBV9 and TRBJ2-7; 8 nucleotides line up with TRBD1. The V segment lost 5 bases and the J segment 3 bases; nucleotides outside the gene matches: 19. Germline V CDR1 and CDR2: SGDLS, YYNGEE. The CDR3 spans 18 residues. CDR3 region: CASRPPGRGRVPDYEQYF. For the CDR3, the DNA is TGTGCCAGCAGGCCTCCCGGCAGGGGGCGTGTCCCTGACTACGAGCAGTACTTC. Combining the CDR3 with reference TRBV9 and TRBJ2-7 gives the whole variable domain DSGVTQTPKHLITATGQRVTLRCSPRSGDLSVYWYQQSLDQGLQFLIQYYNGEERAKGNILERFSAQQFPDLHSELNLSSLELGDSALYFCASRPPGRGRVPDYEQYFGPGTRLTVT.